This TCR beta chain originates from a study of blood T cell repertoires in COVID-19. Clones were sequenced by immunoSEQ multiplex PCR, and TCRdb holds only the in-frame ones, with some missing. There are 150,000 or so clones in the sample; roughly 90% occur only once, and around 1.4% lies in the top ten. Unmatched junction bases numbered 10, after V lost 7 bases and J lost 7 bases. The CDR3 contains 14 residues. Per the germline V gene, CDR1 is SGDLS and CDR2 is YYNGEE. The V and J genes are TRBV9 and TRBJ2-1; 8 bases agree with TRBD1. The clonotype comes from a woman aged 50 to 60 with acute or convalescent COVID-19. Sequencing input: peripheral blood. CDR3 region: CASDPGGAGNEQFF. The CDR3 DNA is TGTGCCAGCGACCCAGGGGGCGCAGGGAATGAGCAGTTCTTC.